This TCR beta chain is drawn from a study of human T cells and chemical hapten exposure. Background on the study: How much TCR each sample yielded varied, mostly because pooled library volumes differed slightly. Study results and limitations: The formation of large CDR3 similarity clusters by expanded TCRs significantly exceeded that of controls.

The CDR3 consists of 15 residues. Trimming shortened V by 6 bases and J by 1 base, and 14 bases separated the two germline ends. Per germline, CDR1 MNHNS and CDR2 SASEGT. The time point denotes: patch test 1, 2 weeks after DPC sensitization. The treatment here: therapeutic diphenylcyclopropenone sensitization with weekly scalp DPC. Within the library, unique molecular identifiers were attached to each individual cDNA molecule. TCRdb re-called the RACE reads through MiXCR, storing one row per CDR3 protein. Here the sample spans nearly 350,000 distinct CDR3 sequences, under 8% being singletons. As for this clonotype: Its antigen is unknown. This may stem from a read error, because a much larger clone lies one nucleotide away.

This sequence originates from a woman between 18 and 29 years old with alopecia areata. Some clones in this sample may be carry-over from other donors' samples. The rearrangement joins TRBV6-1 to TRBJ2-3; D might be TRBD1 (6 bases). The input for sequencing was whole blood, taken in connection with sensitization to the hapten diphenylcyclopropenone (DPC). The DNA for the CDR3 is TGTGCCAGCAGCATACAGGGTACGGGCACAGATACGCAGTATTTT. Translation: CASSIQGTGTDTQYF.